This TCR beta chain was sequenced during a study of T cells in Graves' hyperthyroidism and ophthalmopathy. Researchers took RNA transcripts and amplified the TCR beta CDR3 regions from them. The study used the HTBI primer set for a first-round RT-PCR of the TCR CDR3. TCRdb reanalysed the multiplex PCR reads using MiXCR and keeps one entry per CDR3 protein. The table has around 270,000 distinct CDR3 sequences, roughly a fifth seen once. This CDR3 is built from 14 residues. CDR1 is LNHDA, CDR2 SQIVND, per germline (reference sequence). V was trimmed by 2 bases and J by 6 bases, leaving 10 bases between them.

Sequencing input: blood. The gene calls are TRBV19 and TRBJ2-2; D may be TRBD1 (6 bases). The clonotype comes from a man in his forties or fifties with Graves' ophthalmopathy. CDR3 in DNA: TGTGCCAGTAGTATATCTACAGGGCCCGGGGAGCTGTTTTTT. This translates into CASSISTGPGELFF.